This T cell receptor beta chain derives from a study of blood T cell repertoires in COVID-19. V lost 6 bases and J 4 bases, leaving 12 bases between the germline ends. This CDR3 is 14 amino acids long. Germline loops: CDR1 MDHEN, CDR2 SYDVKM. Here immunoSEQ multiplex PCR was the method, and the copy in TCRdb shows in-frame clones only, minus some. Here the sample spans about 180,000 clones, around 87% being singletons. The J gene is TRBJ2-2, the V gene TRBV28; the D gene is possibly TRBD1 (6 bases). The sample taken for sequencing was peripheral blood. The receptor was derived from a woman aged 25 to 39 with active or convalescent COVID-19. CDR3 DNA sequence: TGTGCCAGCAGACAGGGTTCGGTCACCGGGGAGCTGTTTTTT. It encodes CASRQGSVTGELFF.